This record covers a single TCR beta chain. Antigen specificity is unknown. The read terminates 3 residues before the CDR3 end, so the remaining end is supplied by the germline J gene. These data originate in a study of T cell clonality in common variable immunodeficiency. The length of the CDR3 is 13 residues. V was cut by 11 bases and J by 4 bases, with 18 bases left in between. Germline V gives CDR1 ENHRY, CDR2 SYGVKD. CVID and control samples used equivalent genomic DNA input. Sequencing was performed with immunoSEQ multiplex PCR; in TCRdb, only in-frame clones are kept and a portion is missing. The sample offers tens of thousands of clones and no singletons, the top ten holding approximately 13%. Study-wide points: The cause of increased CVID clonality remains unclear without subpopulation sequencing. Shared TCRbeta clones were fewer between CVID subjects than controls.

Caucasian heritage predominated among both patients and controls. V and J are TRBV10-3 and TRBJ2-7; possibly TRBD1 for D (7 bases). The clonotype comes from a person between 18 and 69 years old in good health. Sequences were obtained from peripheral blood mononuclear cells. CDR3 DNA, as far as it was read: TGTGCCGCGGCAGGGGGGACATCTTACGAG. As protein: CAAAGGTSYE. The CDR3, in full, reads CAAAGGTSYEQYF.